This TCR beta chain is from a study of shared clonotypes between healthy human individuals. Clones were read by immunoSEQ multiplex PCR, and TCRdb kept only the in-frame ones, dropping some. The sample lists more than 2,000,000 clones; approximately 94% were seen once. Study outcomes and limitations: Among donors, the sharing of clonotypes was expected to be influenced by sequencing depth.

Note on this clone: The antigen is unknown.

V lost 5 bases and J lost 6; bases outside the gene matches: 9. The CDR3 contains 15 residues. Germline V lookup: CDR1 LNHDA, CDR2 SQIVND (reference sequence). Healthy adults negative for HIV, lacking recent acute infections or vaccinations, served as donors. The donors were all Caucasian adults (living in Nashville, Tennessee). The material sequenced was naive CD4+ T cells sorted from blood. Subset noted: CD45RA+ positively selected. The V call is TRBV19, the J call TRBJ2-1, with 8 bases fitting TRBD1. The receptor was isolated from a man between 18 and 35 years old in good health. The CDR3 region has the DNA TGTGCCAGTAGTCCGACAGGGGCGCGGGGCAATGAGCAGTTCTTC. This encodes CASSPTGARGNEQFF.